This TCR beta chain derives from a study of cytomegalovirus exposure and HLA in healthy donors. Study observations and caveats: Association with HLA alleles at 0.05 false discovery rate was found for 15,000 to 20,000 TCR beta sequences in a later analysis. It was around 160 TCR beta chains that were listed as cytomegalovirus-associated.

A note on this clone: What it binds is not known.

This PCR relied on a set of 60 Vbeta primers and 13 Jbeta primers. This table comes from immunoSEQ multiplex PCR, and its TCRdb copy is limited to in-frame clones, with some not included. Found here are 90,000 or so clones, 65% to 75% of them singletons; the top ten hold around 4.2%. Losses at the gene ends were 3 bases for V and 5 bases for J; bases not matched to a gene: 11. Looked up from germline, CDR1 is GTSNPN and CDR2 is SVGIG (reference sequence). There are 15 residues in the CDR3. The clonotype originates from a man in his 60s in good health and CMV-seronegative. The sample comprised PBMCs. The rearrangement links TRBV30 to TRBJ1-1, with 8 positions matching TRBD1. CDR3 coding DNA: TGTGCCTGGAGAGGAGGACAGGGTATATGGACTGAAGCTTTCTTT. Protein: CAWRGGQGIWTEAFF.